This TCR beta chain originates from a study of T cell responses to AZD1222 COVID-19 vaccine. CDR1 and CDR2 (germline): SGHVS, FNYEAQ. The CDR3 spans 16 residues. The trim removed 6 bases at V and 3 bases at J, leaving 12 bases unmatched. Clones were read by immunoSEQ multiplex PCR, and TCRdb kept only the in-frame ones, dropping some. Of 150,000 or so clones in the sample, 80% to 90% are singletons; the top ten hold approximately 7%. Regarding the study as a whole: There were mostly white British donors and more females than males, and clonal diversity was possibly underestimated. Variant regions that are unmutated are reportedly the target of nearly half of spike-specific TCRs. Baseline testing showed seropositivity in only a handful of AZD1222 recipients.

Concerning this clone: Its antigen is still unknown.

The source of this sequence is an adult who had recovered from COVID-19. The chain combines TRBV7-6 with TRBJ2-7; 9 nucleotides align to TRBD1. Sequenced here: peripheral blood, sampled after recovery from COVID-19. The chain's CDR3 is CASSPLPGQGFYEQYF. The DNA for the CDR3 is TGTGCCAGCAGTCCCCTGCCGGGACAGGGTTTCTACGAGCAGTACTTC.